Detailed here is one T cell receptor (beta chain). The sample belongs to a study of CD8 T cells in Susac syndrome. CDR3 size: 13 residues. Trimming took off 3 bases at V and 6 bases at J, with 11 bases between the two ends. Germline lookup yields CDR1 SGHTA and CDR2 FQGNSA. It was with random hexamers that about 0.45 to 1 ug RNA was reverse transcribed. Coverage of TCR beta CDR3 amplification by immunoSEQ multiplex PCR extended to 54 Vbeta and 13 Jbeta. TCRdb itself ran the immunoSEQ multiplex PCR reads through MiXCR, one entry per CDR3 protein. Counted here are about 300,000 distinct CDR3 sequences, about 91% occurring once; the ten biggest clones make up about 0.063%.

The chain has TRBV7-2 and TRBJ1-2; tentatively, D is TRBD1 (5 bases). The sequence came from a human donor with multiple sclerosis. The sample taken for sequencing was CD4+ T cells from PBMCs. CDR3 sequence: CASSLTDLNGYTF. CDR3 nucleotide sequence: TGTGCCAGCAGCTTGACAGACCTAAATGGCTACACCTTC.